These 28 T cell receptor beta chains share one sample of origin, sequenced in a study of STAT5B mutations in CD4+ large granular lymphocyte leukemia (dated by TCRdb to about 2022). The library was made by the immunoSEQ multiplex PCR assay. TCRdb provides this immuneACCESS table in a form limited to in-frame rearrangements. Some clones are lacking; in checked studies, under half of them reflect an unresolved V gene, and why the rest are absent is not known. This sample is represented by 30,000 to 40,000 clones; more than 70% of them were singletons. In total, the top ten clones hold approximately 0.6% of the sample. Sequencing was carried out using CD4+ T cells from blood buffy coats. The receptors stem from a human donor in good health.

This rearrangement joins TRBV6-1 to TRBJ1-5; D possibly corresponds to TRBD1 (6 bases). Germline V CDR1 and CDR2: MNHNS, SASEGT. This CDR3 comprises 15 residues. V was trimmed by 3 bases and J by 7 bases, leaving 16 bases between them. The CDR3 sequence: CASSDQGLVTQPQHF. The CDR3 nucleotides are TGTGCCAGCAGTGATCAGGGGCTGGTAACGCAGCCCCAGCATTTT.

The CDR3 here is CASSPGASGSTGELFF. The CDR3 DNA reads as TGTGCCAGCAGCCCGGGAGCTAGCGGGTCAACCGGGGAGCTGTTTTTT. This sequence joins TRBV11-2 and TRBJ2-2, with 8 bases lining up with TRBD2. J lost 5 bases, V lost 5 bases, and 10 bases had no gene match. Germline CDR1 SGHAT, CDR2 FQNNGV. This CDR3 has 16 amino acids.

This clone occurred a few times. The V call is TRBV9, the J call TRBJ1-1; 7 positions agree with TRBD1. Trimming took 6 bases from V and 3 from J; bases not matched to a gene: 11. The CDR3 has 15 residues. Germline V gives CDR1 SGDLS, CDR2 YYNGEE. This CDR3 reads CASIPYITGDTEAFF. The CDR3 DNA follows: TGTGCCAGCATTCCCTACATTACAGGGGACACTGAAGCTTTCTTT.

The chain is built from TRBV10-3 and TRBJ2-7; D gene unclear. CDR3 length: 13 residues. Trimming removed 2 bases at V and 2 bases at J, with 7 bases between. Germline CDR1 is ENHRY and CDR2 is SYGVKD. The CDR3 DNA is TGTGCCATCAGTGAGGTTATAGCCTACGAGCAGTACTTC. Translating it yields CAISEVIAYEQYF.

The chain joins TRBV5-1 to TRBJ1-2, with TRBD1 identical over 10 bases. With 0 bases clipped from V and 8 bases from J, the junction kept 10 bases outside the gene matches. Per germline, CDR1 SGHRS and CDR2 YFSETQ. The CDR3 totals 16 residues. DNA of the CDR3: TGCGCCAGCAGCTTGGGACAGGGGGCATCGGGTAGGGGCTACACCTTC. Its translation is CASSLGQGASGRGYTF.

V usage is TRBV7-9 and J usage is TRBJ2-2; no firm D call. Trimming removed 8 bases at V and 4 bases at J, with 14 bases between. This CDR3 comprises 14 residues. From germline, CDR1 is SEHNR and CDR2 FQNEAQ (reference sequence). Here the CDR3 DNA reads TGTGCCAGCCCCGGACGGCGAGGCACCGGGGAGCTGTTTTTT. This gives the protein CASPGRRGTGELFF. Combining the CDR3 with reference TRBV7-9 and TRBJ2-2 gives the whole variable domain DTGVSQNPRHKITKRGQNVTFRCDPISEHNRLYWYRQTLGQGPEFLTYFQNEAQLEKSRLLSDRFSAERPKGSFSTLEIQRTEQGDSAMYLCASPGRRGTGELFFGEGSRLTVL.

The genes are TRBV18 and TRBJ1-2, with a tentative D call TRBD1 (5 bases). Germline-derived CDR1 and CDR2 are KGHSH and LQKENI. The V and J ends lost 2 bases and 6 bases respectively, with 19 bases between them. The CDR3 loop spans 16 amino acids. CDR3: CASSPIPGPPLDGYTF. CDR3 bases: TGTGCCAGCTCACCAATCCCGGGACCCCCATTGGATGGCTACACCTTC.

The J gene is TRBJ2-7, the V gene TRBV6-5; 8 bases are shared with TRBD1. The ends lost 7 bases at V and 1 base at J; junction bases unmatched: 9. Germline V gene data show CDR1 as MNHEY and CDR2 as SVGAGI. The CDR3 spans 15 residues. The CDR3 loop reads CASKSGQGGSYEQYF. CDR3 coding DNA: TGTGCCAGCAAATCCGGACAGGGTGGATCCTACGAGCAGTACTTC.

This clone was seen only a few times. The chain links TRBV2 to TRBJ1-1; D gene ambiguous. Germline CDR1 SNHLY, CDR2 FYNNEI. This CDR3 is built from 16 residues. V was trimmed by 6 bases and J by 0 bases, leaving 17 bases between them. CDR3 sequence (DNA): TGTGCCAGCAGCGGAGGGTACACCTATCTGAACACTGAAGCTTTCTTT. Protein product: CASSGGYTYLNTEAFF.

This clone was seen a single time. The chain employs TRBV7-2 and TRBJ2-7; TRBD1 is a possible D gene (6 bases). The ends were cut back, 5 bases at V and 3 bases at J, with 14 bases in the middle. The CDR3 runs 14 residues. CDR1 and CDR2 from the germline V gene are SGHTA and FQGNSA. Here the CDR3 DNA reads TGTGCCAGCAGCAGGGACACTAGGAACTACGAGCAGTACTTC. It is translated as CASSRDTRNYEQYF. The full variable domain, with the rest looked up from reference TRBV7-2 and TRBJ2-7, is GAGVSQSPSNKVTEKGKDVELRCDPISGHTALYWYRQSLGQGLEFLIYFQGNSAPDKSGLPSDRFSAERTGGSVSTLTIQRTQQEDSAVYLCASSRDTRNYEQYFGPGTRLTVT.

This clone was observed a single time. The rearrangement uses TRBV6-5 and TRBJ2-5, with TRBD2 matching 9 bases. The CDR3 contains 15 residues. CDR1 and CDR2 from the germline V gene are MNHEY and SVGAGI. V lost 7 bases to trimming and J lost 5 bases; unmatched junction nucleotides: 11. The CDR3 sequence is CASKRLAGGLETQYF. The DNA for the CDR3 is TGTGCCAGCAAAAGGTTGGCGGGAGGGCTGGAGACCCAGTACTTC.

For the CDR3, the DNA is TGTGCCAGCAGCTTTCGATCGTTCACAGATACGCAGTATTTT. Amino acids: CASSFRSFTDTQYF. This sequence joins TRBV11-1 and TRBJ2-3; D is uncertain. The CDR3 is 14 amino acids. Germline values: CDR1 SGHAT, CDR2 FQDESV (reference sequence). Trimming took 3 bases from V and 2 from J, leaving 9 bases between them.

The genes are TRBV5-1 and TRBJ2-7; maybe TRBD1 (6 bases). This CDR3 has 14 amino acids. V was pared by 4 bases and J by 1 base, with 12 bases between. Germline lookup yields CDR1 SGHRS and CDR2 YFSETQ. DNA of the CDR3: TGCGCCAGCAGCGTACGGACAGCGTCCTACGAGCAGTACTTC. Its translation is CASSVRTASYEQYF.

V usage is TRBV5-1 and J usage is TRBJ2-1; possible D gene TRBD2, 5 bases. Germline CDR1 SGHRS, CDR2 YFSETQ. The CDR3 length is 13 residues. Between the trimmed V and J ends, which lost 0 bases and 10 bases, there was a span of 11 bases. The CDR3 region is CASSLDLSAEQFF. The CDR3 DNA reads as TGCGCCAGCAGCTTGGATCTTAGCGCGGAGCAGTTCTTC. The full variable domain, completed using reference TRBV5-1 and TRBJ2-1, is KAGVTQTPRYLIKTRGQQVTLSCSPISGHRSVSWYQQTPGQGLQFLFEYFSETQRNKGNFPGRFSGRQFSNSRSEMNVSTLELGDSALYLCASSLDLSAEQFFGPGTRLTVL.

This clone was recorded once. The J gene is TRBJ2-3, the V gene TRBV6-5, with D unclear. Germline values: CDR1 MNHEY, CDR2 SVGAGI. V was pared by 0 bases and J by 3 bases, with 7 bases between. The CDR3 spans 14 residues. The CDR3 spells CASSYSDTTDTQYF. The DNA for the CDR3 is TGTGCCAGCAGTTACTCCGACACAACAGATACGCAGTATTTT.

The chain combines TRBV6-5 with TRBJ2-3; TRBD2 matches at 9 bases. The CDR3 length is 16 residues. Germline values: CDR1 MNHEY, CDR2 SVGAGI. Unmatched junction bases numbered 4, after V lost 0 bases and J lost 3 bases. The CDR3 bases are TGTGCCAGCAGTTACTCCGCGGGGGGGGCAACAGATACGCAGTATTTT. Amino acid sequence: CASSYSAGGATDTQYF.

The genes are TRBV18 and TRBJ1-4; TRBD1 aligns across 8 bases. The ends lost 0 bases at V and 4 bases at J; junction bases unmatched: 1. The CDR3 is 15 amino acids. Germline lookup yields CDR1 KGHSH and CDR2 LQKENI. The CDR3 loop is CASSPPTGDNEKLFF. CDR3 bases: TGTGCCAGCTCACCACCGACAGGGGATAATGAAAAACTGTTTTTT.

This rearrangement joins TRBV4-3 to TRBJ2-6, with TRBD1 matching 7 bases. The CDR3 spans 17 residues. V was pared by 1 base and J by 0 bases, with 3 bases of the junction left unmatched. Germline values: CDR1 LGHNA, CDR2 YSLEER. The CDR3 is CASSQAQGVSGANVLTF. The DNA of the CDR3 is TGCGCCAGCAGCCAAGCTCAGGGGGTCTCTGGGGCCAACGTCCTGACTTTC.

The rearrangement uses TRBV4-1 and TRBJ2-6; 8 positions agree with TRBD1. V shed 1 base and J 1 base; nucleotides not matched to a gene: 6. Germline lookup yields CDR1 MGHRA and CDR2 YSYEKL. This CDR3 is built from 18 residues. For the CDR3, the DNA is TGCGCCAGCAGCCAAGCGGGACAGGCACCGTCTGGGGCCAACGTCCTGACTTTC. Translating gives CASSQAGQAPSGANVLTF.

V gene TRBV5-1 combines with J gene TRBJ2-1; the D gene is possibly TRBD2 (6 bases). This CDR3 contains 14 residues. Germline V gene sequence: CDR1 SGHRS, CDR2 YFSETQ. V was clipped by 8 bases and J by 2 bases, with 14 bases between them. The CDR3 bases are TGCGCCAGTCCCGGGGGTCGAACCTACAATGAGCAGTTCTTC. It codes for CASPGGRTYNEQFF.

The rearrangement joins TRBV10-2 to TRBJ2-5; D ambiguous. The germline V gene has CDR1 WSHSY and CDR2 SAAADI. The CDR3 spans 12 residues. Trimming shortened V by 2 bases and J by 4 bases, and 5 bases separated the two germline ends. CDR3 region: CASSEGVETQYF. CDR3 bases: TGCGCCAGCAGTGAGGGGGTAGAGACCCAGTACTTC.

J is TRBJ2-3 and V is TRBV6-5, with TRBD1 identical over 7 bases. Germline V gene sequence: CDR1 MNHEY, CDR2 SVGAGI. This CDR3 spans 15 amino acids. After removal of 7 bases from V and 4 bases from J, the junction contained 11 bases not matched to a gene. The CDR3, as DNA: TGTGCCAGCAAGAGAACAGGGGTATTCCCAGATACGCAGTATTTT. Translating it yields CASKRTGVFPDTQYF.

The chain couples TRBV19 to TRBJ2-1; 9 nucleotides match TRBD2. Trimming removed 11 bases from V and 1 base from J; junction bases left unmatched: 15. CDR3 length equals 17 residues. Germline V lookup: CDR1 LNHDA, CDR2 SQIVND (reference sequence). Here the CDR3 DNA reads TGTGCCGCTAATAGCGGGGGACCGGCCGTTTCCTACAATGAGCAGTTCTTC. The encoded protein is CAANSGGPAVSYNEQFF.

This rearrangement joins TRBV7-2 to TRBJ2-1, with D possibly TRBD2 on 5 matching bases. V shed 5 bases and J shed 8 bases, with 16 bases lying between them. The CDR3 totals 14 residues. CDR1 and CDR2 (germline): SGHTA, FQGNSA. CDR3 residues: CASSVDSPPYEQFF. The CDR3 nucleotides read TGTGCCAGCAGCGTGGACTCACCTCCCTATGAGCAGTTCTTC.

The chain couples TRBV11-2 to TRBJ2-7, with a weak D call TRBD1 (6 bases). The V end was cut by 5 bases, the J end by 7 bases, with 12 bases between. Germline CDR1 reads SGHAT; CDR2 reads FQNNGV. CDR3 length equals 12 residues. The CDR3 protein is CASSRGQGEQYF. The CDR3 coding sequence is TGTGCCAGCAGCCGCGGCCAGGGGGAGCAGTACTTC.

V is TRBV5-1 and J is TRBJ2-7; no clear D. The CDR3 sequence is 15 residues long. V lost 1 base and J lost 7, with 18 bases in between. The germline gives CDR1 SGHRS, CDR2 YFSETQ. The CDR3 spells CASSLHRTATGEQYF. The CDR3 region has the DNA TGCGCCAGCAGCTTGCATCGGACGGCTACTGGGGAGCAGTACTTC.

This chain uses TRBV19 with TRBJ2-5; D gene ambiguous. V gave up 3 bases and J gave up 5 bases, with 13 bases separating them. Germline V gene data show CDR1 as LNHDA and CDR2 as SQIVND (reference sequence). The CDR3 spans 14 residues. CDR3 DNA: TGTGCCAGTAGTATGGCAGGTCGATGGGAGACCCAGTACTTC. Residues: CASSMAGRWETQYF.

The chain has TRBV7-3 and TRBJ2-5; maybe TRBD2 (5 bases). This CDR3 contains 14 residues. Germline V gene sequence: CDR1 SGHTA, CDR2 FQGTGA. V lost 5 bases to trimming and J lost 7 bases, with 17 bases between them. CDR3 sequence reads: CASSAQLDSGTQYF. The DNA of the CDR3 is TGTGCCAGCAGCGCACAACTAGACTCTGGGACCCAGTACTTC.